What follows are 3 T cell receptor beta chains derived from one specimen sequenced in a study of OX40 agonist ivuxolimab in advanced cancers. Libraries were prepared by immunoSEQ multiplex PCR; TCRdb keeps only in-frame clonotypes and omits some of them. The sample has 90,000 to 150,000 clones, 80% to 90% seen once. The sequences come from CD4+ or CD8+ T cells sorted from blood, collected in a trial of the OX40 agonist ivuxolimab. The receptors originated from an adult with an advanced solid tumor such as melanoma, head and neck, liver or kidney cancer.

CDR3 nucleotides: TGTGCCAGCAGTGAATCTCTAGCGGGGCCTAATGAGCAGTTCTTC. The encoded protein is CASSESLAGPNEQFF. The chain uses TRBV6-1 and TRBJ2-1; TRBD2 aligns across 9 bases. This CDR3 contains 15 residues. The ends lost 2 bases at V and 7 bases at J; junction bases unmatched: 6. Germline V gene lookup returns CDR1 MNHNS and CDR2 SASEGT.

The chain links TRBV6-1 to TRBJ1-2; TRBD1 agrees at 7 bases. The CDR3 spans 15 residues. Germline CDR1 and CDR2: MNHNS and SASEGT. V shed 7 bases and J 4 bases; nucleotides not matched to a gene: 12. The CDR3 loop reads CASTDFLDRLYGYTF. For the CDR3, the DNA is TGTGCCAGCACCGATTTTTTGGACAGGCTCTATGGCTACACCTTC.

The V and J genes are TRBV10-3 and TRBJ1-6, with D possibly matching TRBD1 (5 bases). V shed 2 bases and J shed 12 bases, with 8 bases lying between them. Germline V lookup: CDR1 ENHRY, CDR2 SYGVKD. The CDR3 runs 12 residues. The CDR3 here is CAISEGGGPLHF. The CDR3 nucleotides are TGTGCCATCAGTGAGGGGGGAGGACCCCTCCACTTT.